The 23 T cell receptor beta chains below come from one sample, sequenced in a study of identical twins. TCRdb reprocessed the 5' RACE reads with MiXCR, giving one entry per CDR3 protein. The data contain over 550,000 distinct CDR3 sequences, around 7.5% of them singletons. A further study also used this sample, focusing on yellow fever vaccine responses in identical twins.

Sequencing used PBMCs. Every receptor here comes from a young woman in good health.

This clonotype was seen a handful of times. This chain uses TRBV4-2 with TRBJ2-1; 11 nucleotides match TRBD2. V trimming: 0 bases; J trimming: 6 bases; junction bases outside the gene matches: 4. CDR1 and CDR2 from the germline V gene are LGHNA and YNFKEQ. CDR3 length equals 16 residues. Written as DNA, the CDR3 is TGTGCCAGCAGCCAAGACCGACTAGCGGGATTCAATGAGCAGTTCTTC. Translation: CASSQDRLAGFNEQFF.

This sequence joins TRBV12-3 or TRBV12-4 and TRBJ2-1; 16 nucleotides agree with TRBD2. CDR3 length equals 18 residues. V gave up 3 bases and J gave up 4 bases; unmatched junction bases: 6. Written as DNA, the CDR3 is TGTGCCAGCAGTTTCGGGACTAGCGGGGGGGCCTGGTACAATGAGCAGTTCTTC. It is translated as CASSFGTSGGAWYNEQFF.

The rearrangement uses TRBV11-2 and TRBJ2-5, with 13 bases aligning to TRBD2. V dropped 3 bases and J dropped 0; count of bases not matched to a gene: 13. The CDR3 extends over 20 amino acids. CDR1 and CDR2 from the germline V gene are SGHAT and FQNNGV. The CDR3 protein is CASSFPPQAGTSGDQETQYF. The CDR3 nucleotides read TGTGCCAGCAGCTTCCCCCCCCAAGCGGGGACTAGCGGGGACCAAGAGACCCAGTACTTC.

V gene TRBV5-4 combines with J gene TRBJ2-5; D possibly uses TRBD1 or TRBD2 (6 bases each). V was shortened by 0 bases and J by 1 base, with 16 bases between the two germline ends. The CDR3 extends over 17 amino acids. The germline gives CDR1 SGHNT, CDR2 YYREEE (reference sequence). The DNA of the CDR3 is TGTGCCAGCAGCTTGGGAGGGTTAGGGGGGATCCAAGAGACCCAGTACTTC. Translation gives CASSLGGLGGIQETQYF.

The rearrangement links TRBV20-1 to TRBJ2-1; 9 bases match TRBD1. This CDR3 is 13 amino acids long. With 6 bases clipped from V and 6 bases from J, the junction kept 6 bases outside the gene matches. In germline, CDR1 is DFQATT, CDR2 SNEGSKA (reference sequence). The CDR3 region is CSAHRDRANEQFF. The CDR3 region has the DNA TGCAGTGCCCATCGGGACAGGGCCAATGAGCAGTTCTTC.

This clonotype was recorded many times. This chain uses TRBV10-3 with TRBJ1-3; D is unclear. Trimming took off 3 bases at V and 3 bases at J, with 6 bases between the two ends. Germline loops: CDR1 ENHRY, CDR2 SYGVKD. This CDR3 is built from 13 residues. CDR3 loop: CAISDLGGNTIYF. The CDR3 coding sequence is TGTGCCATCAGTGATTTGGGTGGAAACACCATATATTTT.

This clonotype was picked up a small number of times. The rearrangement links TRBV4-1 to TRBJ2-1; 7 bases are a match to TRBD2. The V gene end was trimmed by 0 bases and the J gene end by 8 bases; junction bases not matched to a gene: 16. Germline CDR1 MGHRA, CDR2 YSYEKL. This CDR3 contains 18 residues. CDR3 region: CASSQDDWAGRPSDEQFF. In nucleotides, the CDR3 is TGCGCCAGCAGCCAAGATGATTGGGCCGGGAGGCCCTCCGATGAGCAGTTCTTC.

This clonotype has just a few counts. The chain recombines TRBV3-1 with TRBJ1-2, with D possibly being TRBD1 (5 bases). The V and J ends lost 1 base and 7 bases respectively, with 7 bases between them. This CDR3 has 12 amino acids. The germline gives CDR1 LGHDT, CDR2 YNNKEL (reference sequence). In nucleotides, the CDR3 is TGTGCCAGCAGCCAAGGGACAACTGGCTACACCTTC. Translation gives CASSQGTTGYTF.

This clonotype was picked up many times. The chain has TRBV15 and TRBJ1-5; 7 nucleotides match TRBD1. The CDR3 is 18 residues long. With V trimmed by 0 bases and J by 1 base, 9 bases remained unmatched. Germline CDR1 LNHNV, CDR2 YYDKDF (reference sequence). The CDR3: CATSRDYTGVLSNQPQHF. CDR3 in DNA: TGTGCCACCAGCAGAGATTACACAGGGGTTTTGAGCAATCAGCCCCAGCATTTT.

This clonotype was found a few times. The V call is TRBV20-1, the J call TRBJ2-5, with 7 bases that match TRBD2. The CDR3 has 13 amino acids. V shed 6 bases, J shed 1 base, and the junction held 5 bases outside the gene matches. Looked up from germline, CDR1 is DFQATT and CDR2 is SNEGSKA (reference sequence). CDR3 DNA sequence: TGCAGTGCCTCCCGGACTAGCCAAGAGACCCAGTACTTC. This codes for CSASRTSQETQYF.

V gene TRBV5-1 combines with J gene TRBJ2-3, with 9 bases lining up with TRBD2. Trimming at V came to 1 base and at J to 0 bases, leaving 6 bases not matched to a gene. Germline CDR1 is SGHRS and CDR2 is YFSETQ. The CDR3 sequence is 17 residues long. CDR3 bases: TGCGCCAGCAGCTTGCCTAGCGGGGCTTCTAGCACAGATACGCAGTATTTT. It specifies CASSLPSGASSTDTQYF.

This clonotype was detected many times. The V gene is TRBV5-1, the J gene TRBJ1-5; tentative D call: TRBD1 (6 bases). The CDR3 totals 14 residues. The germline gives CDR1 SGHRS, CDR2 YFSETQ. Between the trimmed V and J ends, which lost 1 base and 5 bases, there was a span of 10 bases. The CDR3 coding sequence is TGCGCCAGCAGCTTGTGGGGGGGCGATCAGCCCCAGCATTTT. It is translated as CASSLWGGDQPQHF.

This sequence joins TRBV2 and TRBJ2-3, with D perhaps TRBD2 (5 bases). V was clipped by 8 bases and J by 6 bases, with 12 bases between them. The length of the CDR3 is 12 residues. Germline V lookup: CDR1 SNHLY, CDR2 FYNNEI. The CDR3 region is CASEGPQDTQYF. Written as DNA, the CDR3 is TGTGCCAGCGAGGGCCCCCAGGATACGCAGTATTTT.

The chain's CDR3 is CASRRTGGSETQYF. CDR3 DNA sequence: TGTGCCAGCAGAAGGACAGGGGGTTCGGAGACCCAGTACTTC. This chain links TRBV11-2 with TRBJ2-5; 10 bases align to TRBD1. Germline CDR1 reads SGHAT; CDR2 reads FQNNGV. Losses at the gene ends were 6 bases for V and 5 bases for J; bases not matched to a gene: 6. This CDR3 has 14 amino acids.

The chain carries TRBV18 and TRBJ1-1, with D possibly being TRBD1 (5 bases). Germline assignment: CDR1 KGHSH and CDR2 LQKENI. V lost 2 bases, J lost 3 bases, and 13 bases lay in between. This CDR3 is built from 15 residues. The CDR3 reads CASSPKVGLDTEAFF. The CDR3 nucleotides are TGTGCCAGCTCACCAAAAGTGGGGCTAGACACTGAAGCTTTCTTT.

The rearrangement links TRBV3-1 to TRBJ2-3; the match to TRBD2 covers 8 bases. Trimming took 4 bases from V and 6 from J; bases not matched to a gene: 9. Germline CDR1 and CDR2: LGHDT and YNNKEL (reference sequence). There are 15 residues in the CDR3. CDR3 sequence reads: CASSRPGPGGDTQYF. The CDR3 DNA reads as TGTGCCAGCAGCCGTCCCGGGCCGGGAGGGGATACGCAGTATTTT.

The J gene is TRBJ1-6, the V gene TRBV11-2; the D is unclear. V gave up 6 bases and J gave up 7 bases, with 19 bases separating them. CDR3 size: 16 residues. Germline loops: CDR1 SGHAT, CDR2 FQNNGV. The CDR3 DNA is TGTGCCAGCAGTCTTACGGACCCAATCCTCAATTCACCCCTCCACTTT. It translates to CASSLTDPILNSPLHF.

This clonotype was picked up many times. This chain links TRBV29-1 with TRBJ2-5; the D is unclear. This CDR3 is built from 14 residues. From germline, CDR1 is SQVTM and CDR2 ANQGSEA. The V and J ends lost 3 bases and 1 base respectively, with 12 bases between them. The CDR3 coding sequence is TGCAGCGTTGAGGGCAAACTGCGCCAAGAGACCCAGTACTTC. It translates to CSVEGKLRQETQYF.

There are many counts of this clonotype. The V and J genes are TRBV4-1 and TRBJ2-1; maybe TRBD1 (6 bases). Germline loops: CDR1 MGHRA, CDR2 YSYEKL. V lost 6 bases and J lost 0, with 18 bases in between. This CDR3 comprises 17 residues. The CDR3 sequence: CASSPPPGQSSYNEQFF. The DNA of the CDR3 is TGCGCCAGCAGTCCTCCGCCGGGACAAAGCTCCTACAATGAGCAGTTCTTC.

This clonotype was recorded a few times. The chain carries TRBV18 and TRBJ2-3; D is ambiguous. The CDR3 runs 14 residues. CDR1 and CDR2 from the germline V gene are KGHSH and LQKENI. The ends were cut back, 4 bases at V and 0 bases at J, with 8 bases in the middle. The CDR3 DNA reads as TGTGCCAGCTCACAATTGGACAGCACAGATACGCAGTATTTT. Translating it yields CASSQLDSTDTQYF. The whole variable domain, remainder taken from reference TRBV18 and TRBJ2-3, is NAGVMQNPRHLVRRRGQEARLRCSPMKGHSHVYWYRQLPEEGLKFMVYLQKENIIDESGMPKERFSAEFPKEGPSILRIQQVVRGDSAAYFCASSQLDSTDTQYFGPGTRLTVL.

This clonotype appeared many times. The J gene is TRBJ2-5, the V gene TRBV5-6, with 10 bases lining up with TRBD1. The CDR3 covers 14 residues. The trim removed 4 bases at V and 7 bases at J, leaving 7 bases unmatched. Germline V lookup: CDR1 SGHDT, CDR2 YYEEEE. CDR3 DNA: TGTGCCAGCAGCGACGGGGACAGGGGAGGGACCCAGTACTTC. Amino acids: CASSDGDRGGTQYF.

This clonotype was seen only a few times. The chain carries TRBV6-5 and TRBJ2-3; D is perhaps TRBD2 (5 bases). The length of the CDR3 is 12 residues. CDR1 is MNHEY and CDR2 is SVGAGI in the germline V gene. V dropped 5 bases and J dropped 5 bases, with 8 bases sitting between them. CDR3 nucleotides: TGTGCCAGCAGTCACGGGGAAGATACGCAGTATTTT. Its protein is CASSHGEDTQYF.

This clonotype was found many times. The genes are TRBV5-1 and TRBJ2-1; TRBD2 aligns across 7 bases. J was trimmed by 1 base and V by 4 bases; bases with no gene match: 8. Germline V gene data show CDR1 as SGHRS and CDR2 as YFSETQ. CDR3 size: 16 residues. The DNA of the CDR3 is TGCGCCAGCAGCCCAAGCGGGAAATTGTCCTACAATGAGCAGTTCTTC. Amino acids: CASSPSGKLSYNEQFF.